The entry below describes one T cell receptor (beta chain). This entry is derived from a study of blood T cells in healthy people across ages. Turning to the study itself: Template switching caught about one barcoded beta molecule for each two T cells.

A second PCR, run for roughly 7 to 12 cycles, used a sample-barcoded 5' primer plus a J-beta primer mix. MiXCR, applied by TCRdb to the 5' RACE reads, yields one record per CDR3 protein. The sample lists approximately 360,000 distinct CDR3 sequences, about 49% occurring once. In germline, CDR1 is SGHTA, CDR2 FQGTGA. The CDR3 loop spans 15 amino acids. With 4 bases clipped from V and 2 bases from J, the junction kept 5 bases outside the gene matches. The sequencing input was blood. The rearrangement uses TRBV7-3 and TRBJ2-1; 7 nucleotides line up with TRBD1. The TCR comes from a man aged 60 to 69 in good health. The CDR3 loop reads CASSSGTVAYNEQFF. The CDR3 DNA sequence: TGTGCCAGCAGCTCAGGGACAGTGGCCTACAATGAGCAGTTCTTC.